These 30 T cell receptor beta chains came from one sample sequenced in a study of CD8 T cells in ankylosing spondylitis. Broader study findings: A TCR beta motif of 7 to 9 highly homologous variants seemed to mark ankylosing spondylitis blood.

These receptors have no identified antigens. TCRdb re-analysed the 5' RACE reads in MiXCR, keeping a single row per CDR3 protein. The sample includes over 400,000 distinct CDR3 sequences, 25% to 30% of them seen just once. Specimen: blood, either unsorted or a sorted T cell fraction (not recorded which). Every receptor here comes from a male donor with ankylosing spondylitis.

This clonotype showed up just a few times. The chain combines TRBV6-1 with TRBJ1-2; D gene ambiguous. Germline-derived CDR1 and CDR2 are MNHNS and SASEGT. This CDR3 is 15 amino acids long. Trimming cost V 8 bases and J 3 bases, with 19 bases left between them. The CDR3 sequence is CASLVEVSRDYGYTF. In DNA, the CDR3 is TGTGCCAGCTTGGTGGAGGTTTCTCGGGACTATGGCTACACCTTC.

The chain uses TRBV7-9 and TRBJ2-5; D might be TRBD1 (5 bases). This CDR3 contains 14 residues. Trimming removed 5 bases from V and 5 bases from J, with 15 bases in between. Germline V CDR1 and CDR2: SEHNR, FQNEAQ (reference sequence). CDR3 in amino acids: CASSPARTIETQYF. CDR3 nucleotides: TGTGCCAGCAGCCCCGCCAGGACAATCGAGACCCAGTACTTC.

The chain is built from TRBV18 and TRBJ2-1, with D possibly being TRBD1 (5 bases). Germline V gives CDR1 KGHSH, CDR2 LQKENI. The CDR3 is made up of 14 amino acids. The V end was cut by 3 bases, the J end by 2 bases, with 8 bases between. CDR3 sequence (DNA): TGTGCCAGCTCACCGACAGTCACCTACAATGAGCAGTTCTTC. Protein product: CASSPTVTYNEQFF.

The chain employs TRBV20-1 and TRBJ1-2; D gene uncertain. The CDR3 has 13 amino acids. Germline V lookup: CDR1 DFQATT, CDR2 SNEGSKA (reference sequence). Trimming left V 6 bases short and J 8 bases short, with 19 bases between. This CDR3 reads CSAKPNQSRGYTF. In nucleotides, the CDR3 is TGCAGTGCCAAACCGAACCAGTCGCGAGGCTACACCTTC.

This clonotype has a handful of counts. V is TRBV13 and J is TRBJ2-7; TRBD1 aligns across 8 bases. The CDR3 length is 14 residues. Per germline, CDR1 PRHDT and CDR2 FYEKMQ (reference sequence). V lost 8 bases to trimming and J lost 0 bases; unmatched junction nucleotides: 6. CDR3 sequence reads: CASSLDRGSYEQYF. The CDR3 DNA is TGTGCCAGCTCCCTCGACAGGGGCTCCTACGAGCAGTACTTC.

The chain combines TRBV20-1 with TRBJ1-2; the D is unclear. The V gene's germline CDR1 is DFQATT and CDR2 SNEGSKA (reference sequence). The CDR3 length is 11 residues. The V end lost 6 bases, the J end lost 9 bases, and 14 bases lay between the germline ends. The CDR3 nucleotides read TGCAGTGCCACTCTAAGTGGTAGCTACACCTTC. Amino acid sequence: CSATLSGSYTF.

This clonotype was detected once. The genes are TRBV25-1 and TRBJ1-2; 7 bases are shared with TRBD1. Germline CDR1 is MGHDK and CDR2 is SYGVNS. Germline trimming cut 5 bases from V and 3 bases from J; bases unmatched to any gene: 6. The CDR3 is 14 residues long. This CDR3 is CASSKSTGDYGYTF. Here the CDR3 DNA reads TGTGCCAGCAGTAAATCTACAGGGGACTATGGCTACACCTTC.

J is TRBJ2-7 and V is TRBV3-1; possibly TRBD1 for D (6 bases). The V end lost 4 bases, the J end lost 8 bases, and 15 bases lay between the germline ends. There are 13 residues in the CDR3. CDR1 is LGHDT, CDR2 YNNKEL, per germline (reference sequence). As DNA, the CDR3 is TGTGCCAGCAGCCTGGGACACCTGGATAAGCAGTACTTC. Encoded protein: CASSLGHLDKQYF.

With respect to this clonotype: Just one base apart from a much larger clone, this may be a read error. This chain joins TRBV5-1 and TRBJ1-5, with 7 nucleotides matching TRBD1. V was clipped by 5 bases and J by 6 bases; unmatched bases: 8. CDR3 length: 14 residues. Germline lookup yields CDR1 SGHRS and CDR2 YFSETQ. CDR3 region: CASSSTGDSQPQHF. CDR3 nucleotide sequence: TGCGCCAGCAGTTCTACAGGGGACAGTCAGCCCCAGCATTTT.

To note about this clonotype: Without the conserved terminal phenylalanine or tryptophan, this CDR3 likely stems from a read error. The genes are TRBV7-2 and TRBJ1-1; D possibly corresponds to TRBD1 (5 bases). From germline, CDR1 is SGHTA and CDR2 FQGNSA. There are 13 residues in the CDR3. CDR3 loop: CACSNRRDTEAFS. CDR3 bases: TGTGCCTGCAGCAATCGCAGGGACACTGAAGCTTTCTCT.

The CDR3 is CASSIDGNQPQHF. The CDR3 region has the DNA TGTGCCAGCAGCATTGACGGGAATCAGCCCCAGCATTTT. The V and J genes are TRBV5-4 and TRBJ1-5, with D uncertain. The germline V and J ends were trimmed by 4 bases and 4 bases, with 9 bases remaining between them. The CDR3 sequence is 13 residues long. Germline V gene lookup returns CDR1 SGHNT and CDR2 YYREEE (reference sequence).

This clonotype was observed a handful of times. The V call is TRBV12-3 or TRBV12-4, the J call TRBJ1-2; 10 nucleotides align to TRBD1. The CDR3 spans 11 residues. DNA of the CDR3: TGTGCAGACAGGGGGCGGGCTGGCTACACCTTC. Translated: CADRGRAGYTF.

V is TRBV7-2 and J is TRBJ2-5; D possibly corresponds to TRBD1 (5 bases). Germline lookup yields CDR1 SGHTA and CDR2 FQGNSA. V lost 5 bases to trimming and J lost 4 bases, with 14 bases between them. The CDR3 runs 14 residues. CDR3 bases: TGTGCCAGCAGCACCCAGGGTGGCGTAGAGACCCAGTACTTC. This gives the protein CASSTQGGVETQYF. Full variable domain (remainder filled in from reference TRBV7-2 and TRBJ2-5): GAGVSQSPSNKVTEKGKDVELRCDPISGHTALYWYRQSLGQGLEFLIYFQGNSAPDKSGLPSDRFSAERTGGSVSTLTIQRTQQEDSAVYLCASSTQGGVETQYFGPGTRLLVL.

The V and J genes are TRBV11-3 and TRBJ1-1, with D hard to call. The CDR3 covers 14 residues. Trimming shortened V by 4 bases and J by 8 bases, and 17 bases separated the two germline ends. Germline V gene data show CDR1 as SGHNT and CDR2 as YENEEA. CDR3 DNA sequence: TGTGCCAGCAGCTCCAATTGGCCTTACGGGGAAGCTTTCTTT. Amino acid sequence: CASSSNWPYGEAFF.

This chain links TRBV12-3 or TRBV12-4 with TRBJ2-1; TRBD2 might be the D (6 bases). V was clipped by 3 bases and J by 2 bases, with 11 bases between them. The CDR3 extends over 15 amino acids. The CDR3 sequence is CASSFGLATYNEQFF. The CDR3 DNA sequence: TGTGCCAGCAGTTTTGGGCTAGCGACCTACAATGAGCAGTTCTTC.

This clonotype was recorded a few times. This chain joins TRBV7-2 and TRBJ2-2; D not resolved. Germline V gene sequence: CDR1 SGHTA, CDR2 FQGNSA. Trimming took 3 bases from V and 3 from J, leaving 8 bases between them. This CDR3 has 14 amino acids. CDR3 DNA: TGTGCCAGCAGCTTTGTCACATACACCGGGGAGCTGTTTTTT. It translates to CASSFVTYTGELFF. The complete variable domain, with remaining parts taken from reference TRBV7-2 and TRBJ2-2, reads GAGVSQSPSNKVTEKGKDVELRCDPISGHTALYWYRQSLGQGLEFLIYFQGNSAPDKSGLPSDRFSAERTGGSVSTLTIQRTQQEDSAVYLCASSFVTYTGELFFGEGSRLTVL.

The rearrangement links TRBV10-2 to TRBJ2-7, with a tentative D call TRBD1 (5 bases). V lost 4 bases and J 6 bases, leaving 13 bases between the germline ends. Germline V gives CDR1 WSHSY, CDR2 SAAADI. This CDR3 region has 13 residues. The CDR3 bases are TGCGCCAGCAGTGGACAGTCAGTTCGCGAGCAGTACGTC. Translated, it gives CASSGQSVREQYV.

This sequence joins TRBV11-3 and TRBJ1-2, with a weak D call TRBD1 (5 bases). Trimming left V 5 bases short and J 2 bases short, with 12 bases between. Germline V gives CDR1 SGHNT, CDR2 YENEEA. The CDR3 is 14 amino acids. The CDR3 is CASSPGRVNYGYTF. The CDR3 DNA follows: TGTGCCAGCAGCCCGGGGCGGGTGAACTATGGCTACACCTTC.

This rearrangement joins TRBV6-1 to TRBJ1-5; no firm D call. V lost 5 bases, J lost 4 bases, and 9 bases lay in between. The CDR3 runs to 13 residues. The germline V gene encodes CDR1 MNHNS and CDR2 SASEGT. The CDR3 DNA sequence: TGTGCCAGCAGTCGATCCCCTAATCAGCCCCAGCATTTT. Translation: CASSRSPNQPQHF.

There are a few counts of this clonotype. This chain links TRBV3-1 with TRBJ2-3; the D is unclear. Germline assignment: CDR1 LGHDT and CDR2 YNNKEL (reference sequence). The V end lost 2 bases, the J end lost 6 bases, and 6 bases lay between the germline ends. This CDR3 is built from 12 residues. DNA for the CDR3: TGTGCCAGCAGCCAAAGCGCGGATACGCAGTATTTT. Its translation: CASSQSADTQYF.

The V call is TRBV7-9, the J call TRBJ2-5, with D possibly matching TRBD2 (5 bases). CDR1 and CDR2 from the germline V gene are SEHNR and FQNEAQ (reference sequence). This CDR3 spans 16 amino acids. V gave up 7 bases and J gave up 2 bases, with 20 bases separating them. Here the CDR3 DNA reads TGTGCCAGCACTAAAAGCGGTCGCGGCGGACAAGAGACCCAGTACTTC. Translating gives CASTKSGRGGQETQYF.

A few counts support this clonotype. CDR3 residues: CASSPNAQFIAKNIQYF. CDR3 bases: TGTGCCAGCAGTCCCAACGCCCAATTTATAGCCAAAAACATTCAGTACTTC. The V gene is TRBV12-3 or TRBV12-4, the J gene TRBJ2-4, with unresolved D. This CDR3 is 17 amino acids long. Trimming cost V 5 bases and J 0 bases, with 17 bases left between them.

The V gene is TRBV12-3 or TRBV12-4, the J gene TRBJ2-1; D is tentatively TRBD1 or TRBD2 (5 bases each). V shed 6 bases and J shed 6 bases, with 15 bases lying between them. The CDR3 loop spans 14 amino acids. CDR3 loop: CASSRTRGANEQFF. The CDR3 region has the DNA TGTGCCAGCAGCCGTACTAGGGGTGCCAATGAGCAGTTCTTC.

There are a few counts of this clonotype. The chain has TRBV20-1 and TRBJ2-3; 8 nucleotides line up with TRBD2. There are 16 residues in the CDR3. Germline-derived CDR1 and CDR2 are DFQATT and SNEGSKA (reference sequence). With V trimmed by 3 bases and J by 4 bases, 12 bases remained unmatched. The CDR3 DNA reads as TGCAGTGCTAGGGCCAGCGGGGGCTCTATGTCAGATACGCAGTATTTT. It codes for CSARASGGSMSDTQYF.

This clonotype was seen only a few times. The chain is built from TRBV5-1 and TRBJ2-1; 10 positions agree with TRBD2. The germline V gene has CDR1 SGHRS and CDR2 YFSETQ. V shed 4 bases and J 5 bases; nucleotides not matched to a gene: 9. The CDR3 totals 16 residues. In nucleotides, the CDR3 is TGCGCCAGCAGCCCTCTAGCGGGAGTAGGCGACAATGAGCAGTTCTTC. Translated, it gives CASSPLAGVGDNEQFF. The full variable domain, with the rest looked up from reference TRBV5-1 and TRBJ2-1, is KAGVTQTPRYLIKTRGQQVTLSCSPISGHRSVSWYQQTPGQGLQFLFEYFSETQRNKGNFPGRFSGRQFSNSRSEMNVSTLELGDSALYLCASSPLAGVGDNEQFFGPGTRLTVL.

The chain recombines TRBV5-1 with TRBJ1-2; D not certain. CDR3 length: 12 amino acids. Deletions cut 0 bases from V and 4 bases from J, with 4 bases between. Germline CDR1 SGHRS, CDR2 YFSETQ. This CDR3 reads CASSLAFYGYTF. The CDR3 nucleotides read TGCGCCAGCAGCTTGGCTTTCTATGGCTACACCTTC.

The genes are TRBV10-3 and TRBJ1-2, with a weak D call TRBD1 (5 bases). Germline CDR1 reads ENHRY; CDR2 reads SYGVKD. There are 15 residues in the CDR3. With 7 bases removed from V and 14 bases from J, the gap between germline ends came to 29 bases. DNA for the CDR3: TGTGCCATCAAGGGAGCGACAGACGACGCACACTCGGGGACCTTC. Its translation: CAIKGATDDAHSGTF.

CDR3 nucleotide sequence: TGCAGTGCTCCGGACACACTTGTACCGAACACTGAAGCTTTCTTT. It codes for CSAPDTLVPNTEAFF. J is TRBJ1-1 and V is TRBV20-1; D perhaps matches TRBD1 (5 bases). CDR1 and CDR2 from the germline V gene are DFQATT and SNEGSKA (reference sequence). The CDR3 is 15 amino acids. Trimming left V 5 bases short and J 1 base short, with 17 bases between.

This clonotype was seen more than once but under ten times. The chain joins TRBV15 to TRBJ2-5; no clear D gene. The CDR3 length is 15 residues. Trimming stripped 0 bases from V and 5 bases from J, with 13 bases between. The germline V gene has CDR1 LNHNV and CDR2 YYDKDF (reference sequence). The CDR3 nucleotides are TGTGCCACCAGCAGAGAAGGTCGAAGGTCGGAGACCCAGTACTTC. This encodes CATSREGRRSETQYF. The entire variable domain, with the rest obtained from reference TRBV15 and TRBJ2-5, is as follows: DAMVIQNPRYQVTQFGKPVTLSCSQTLNHNVMYWYQQKSSQAPKLLFHYYDKDFNNEADTPDNFQSRRPNTSFCFLDIRSPGLGDTAMYLCATSREGRRSETQYFGPGTRLLVL.

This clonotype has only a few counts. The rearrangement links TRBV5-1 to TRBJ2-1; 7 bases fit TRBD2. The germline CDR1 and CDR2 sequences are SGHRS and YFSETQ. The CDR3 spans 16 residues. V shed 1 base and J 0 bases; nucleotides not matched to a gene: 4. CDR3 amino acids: CASSLHLAVSYNEQFF. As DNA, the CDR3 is TGCGCCAGCAGCTTGCATCTAGCGGTCTCCTACAATGAGCAGTTCTTC.